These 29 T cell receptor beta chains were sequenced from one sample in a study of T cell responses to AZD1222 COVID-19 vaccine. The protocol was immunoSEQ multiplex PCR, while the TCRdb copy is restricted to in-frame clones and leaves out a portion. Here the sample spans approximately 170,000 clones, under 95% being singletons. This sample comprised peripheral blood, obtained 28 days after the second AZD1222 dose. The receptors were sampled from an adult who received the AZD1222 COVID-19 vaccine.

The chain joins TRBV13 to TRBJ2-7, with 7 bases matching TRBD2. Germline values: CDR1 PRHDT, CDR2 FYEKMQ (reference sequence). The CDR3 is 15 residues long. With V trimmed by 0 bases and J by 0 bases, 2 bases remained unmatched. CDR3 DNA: TGTGCCAGCAGCTTAGGCGGGGGGAGCTCCTACGAGCAGTACTTC. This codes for CASSLGGGSSYEQYF.

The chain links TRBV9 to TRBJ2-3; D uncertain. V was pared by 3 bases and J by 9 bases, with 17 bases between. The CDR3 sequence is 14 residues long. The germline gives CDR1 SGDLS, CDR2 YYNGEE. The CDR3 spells CASSAAYSGSTQYF. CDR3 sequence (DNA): TGTGCCAGCAGCGCCGCCTATAGTGGTAGCACGCAGTATTTT.

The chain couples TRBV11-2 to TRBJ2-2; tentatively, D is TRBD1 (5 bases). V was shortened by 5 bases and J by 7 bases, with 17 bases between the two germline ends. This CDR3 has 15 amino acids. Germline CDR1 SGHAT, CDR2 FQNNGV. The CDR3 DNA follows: TGTGCCAGCAGCAATATCCAGGGTTTGGTCGGGGAGCTGTTTTTT. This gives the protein CASSNIQGLVGELFF.

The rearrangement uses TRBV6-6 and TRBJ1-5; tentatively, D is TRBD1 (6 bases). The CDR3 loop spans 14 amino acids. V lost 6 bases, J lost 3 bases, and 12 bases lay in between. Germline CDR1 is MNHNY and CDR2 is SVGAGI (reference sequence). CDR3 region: CASRVWGLNQPQHF. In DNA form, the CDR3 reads TGTGCCAGCAGGGTATGGGGGCTCAATCAGCCCCAGCATTTT.

The CDR3 is CASRSGLAAYEQYF. In DNA form, the CDR3 reads TGCGCCAGCAGGTCGGGACTAGCGGCTTACGAGCAGTACTTC. The V gene is TRBV5-1, the J gene TRBJ2-7, with 11 bases identical to TRBD2. Germline V gene sequence: CDR1 SGHRS, CDR2 YFSETQ. The CDR3 has 14 amino acids. V shed 5 bases and J 4 bases; nucleotides not matched to a gene: 5.

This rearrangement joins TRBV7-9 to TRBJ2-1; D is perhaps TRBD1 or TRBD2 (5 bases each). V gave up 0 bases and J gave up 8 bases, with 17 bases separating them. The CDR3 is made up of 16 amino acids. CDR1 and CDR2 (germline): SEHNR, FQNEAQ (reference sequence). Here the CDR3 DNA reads TGTGCCAGCAGCTTAGCGGGCTTGGAAGGGGACGATGAGCAGTTCTTC. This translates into CASSLAGLEGDDEQFF.

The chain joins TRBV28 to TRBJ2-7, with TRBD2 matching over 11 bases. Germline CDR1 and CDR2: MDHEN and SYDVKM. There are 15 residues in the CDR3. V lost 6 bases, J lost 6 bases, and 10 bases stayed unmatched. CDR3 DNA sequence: TGTGCCAGCAGCCCTGAAGTTAGCGGGAGGGGCGAGCAGTACTTC. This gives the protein CASSPEVSGRGEQYF.

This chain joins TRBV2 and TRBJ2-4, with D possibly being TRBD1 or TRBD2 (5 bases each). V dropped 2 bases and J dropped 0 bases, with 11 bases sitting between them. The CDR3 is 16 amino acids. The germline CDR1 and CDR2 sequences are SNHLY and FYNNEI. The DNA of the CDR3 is TGTGCCAGCAGTGAAAGGGACGCTATAGCCAAAAACATTCAGTACTTC. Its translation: CASSERDAIAKNIQYF.

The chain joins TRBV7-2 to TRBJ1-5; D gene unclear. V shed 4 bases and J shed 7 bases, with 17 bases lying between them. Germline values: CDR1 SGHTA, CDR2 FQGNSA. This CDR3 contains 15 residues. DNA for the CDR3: TGTGCCAGCAGCTCGAGGCGGACGACGTCCCAGCCCCAGCATTTT. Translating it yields CASSSRRTTSQPQHF.

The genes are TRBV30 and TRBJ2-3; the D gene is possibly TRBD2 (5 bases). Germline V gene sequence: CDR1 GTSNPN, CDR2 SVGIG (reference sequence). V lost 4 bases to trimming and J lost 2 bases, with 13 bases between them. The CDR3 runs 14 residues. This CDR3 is CAWKADLITDTQYF. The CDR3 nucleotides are TGTGCCTGGAAGGCGGACTTGATCACAGATACGCAGTATTTT.

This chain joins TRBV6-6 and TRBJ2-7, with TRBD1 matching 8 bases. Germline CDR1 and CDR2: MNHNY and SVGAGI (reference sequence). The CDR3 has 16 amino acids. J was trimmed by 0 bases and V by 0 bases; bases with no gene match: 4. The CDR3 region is CASSYSGQASSYEQYF. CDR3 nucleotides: TGTGCCAGCAGTTACTCGGGACAGGCTAGCTCCTACGAGCAGTACTTC.

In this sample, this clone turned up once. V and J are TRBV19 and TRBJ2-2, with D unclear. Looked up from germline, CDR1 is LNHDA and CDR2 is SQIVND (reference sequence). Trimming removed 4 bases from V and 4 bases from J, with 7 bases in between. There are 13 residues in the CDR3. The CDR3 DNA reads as TGTGCCAGTAGTAAGTTTCCCACCGGGGAGCTGTTTTTT. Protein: CASSKFPTGELFF.

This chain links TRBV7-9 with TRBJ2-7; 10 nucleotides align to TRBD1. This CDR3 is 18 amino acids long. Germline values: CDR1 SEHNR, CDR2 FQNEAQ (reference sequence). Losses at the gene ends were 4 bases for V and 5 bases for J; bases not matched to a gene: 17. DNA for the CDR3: TGTGCCAGCAGCTCAAAGAGTTCCCGGGACAGGGGTGTCCACGAGCAGTACTTC. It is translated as CASSSKSSRDRGVHEQYF. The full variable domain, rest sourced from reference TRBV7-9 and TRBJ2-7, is DTGVSQNPRHKITKRGQNVTFRCDPISEHNRLYWYRQTLGQGPEFLTYFQNEAQLEKSRLLSDRFSAERPKGSFSTLEIQRTEQGDSAMYLCASSSKSSRDRGVHEQYFGPGTRLTVT.

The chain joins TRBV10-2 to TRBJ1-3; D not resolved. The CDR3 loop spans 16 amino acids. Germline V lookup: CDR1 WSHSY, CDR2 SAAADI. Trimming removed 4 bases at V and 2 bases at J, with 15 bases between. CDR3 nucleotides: TGCGCCAGCAGTGCTGCGGACGAAGAAACTGGAAACACCATATATTTT. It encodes CASSAADEETGNTIYF.

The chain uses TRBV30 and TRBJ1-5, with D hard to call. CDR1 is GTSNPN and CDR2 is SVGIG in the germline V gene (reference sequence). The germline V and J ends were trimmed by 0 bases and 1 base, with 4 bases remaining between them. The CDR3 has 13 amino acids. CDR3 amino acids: CAWSVTSNQPQHF. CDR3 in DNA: TGTGCCTGGAGTGTAACCAGCAATCAGCCCCAGCATTTT.

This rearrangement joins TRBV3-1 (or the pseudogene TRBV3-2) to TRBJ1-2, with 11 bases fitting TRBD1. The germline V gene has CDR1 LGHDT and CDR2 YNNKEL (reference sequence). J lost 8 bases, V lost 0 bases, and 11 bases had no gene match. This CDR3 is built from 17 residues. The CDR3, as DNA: TGTGCCAGCAGCCAAGACCTCGGACAGGGGGCGTTCGGGGGCTACACCTTC. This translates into CASSQDLGQGAFGGYTF.

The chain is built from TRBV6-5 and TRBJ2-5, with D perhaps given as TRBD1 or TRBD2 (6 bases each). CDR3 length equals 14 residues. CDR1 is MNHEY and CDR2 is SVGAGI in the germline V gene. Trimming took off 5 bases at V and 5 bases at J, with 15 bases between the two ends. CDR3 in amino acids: CASSQQGGDETQYF. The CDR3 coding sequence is TGTGCCAGCAGTCAACAGGGCGGGGATGAGACCCAGTACTTC.

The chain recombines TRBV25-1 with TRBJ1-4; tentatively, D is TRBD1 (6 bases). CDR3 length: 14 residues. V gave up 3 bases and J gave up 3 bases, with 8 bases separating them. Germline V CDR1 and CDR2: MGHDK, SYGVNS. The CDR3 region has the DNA TGTGCCAGCAGTGAGGGGGCCCCTAATGAAAAACTGTTTTTT. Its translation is CASSEGAPNEKLFF.

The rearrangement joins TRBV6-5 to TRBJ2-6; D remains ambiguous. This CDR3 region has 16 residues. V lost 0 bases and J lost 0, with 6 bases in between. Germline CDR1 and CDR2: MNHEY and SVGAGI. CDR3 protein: CASSYSGSSGANVLTF. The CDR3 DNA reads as TGTGCCAGCAGTTACTCAGGTAGCTCTGGGGCCAACGTCCTGACTTTC.

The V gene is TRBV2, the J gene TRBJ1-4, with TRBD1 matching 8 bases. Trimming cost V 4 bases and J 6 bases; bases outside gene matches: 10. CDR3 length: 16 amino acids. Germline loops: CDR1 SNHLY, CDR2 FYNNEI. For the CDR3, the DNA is TGTGCCAGCAGTGGGGACAGGCTTACAGAGGATGAAAAACTGTTTTTT. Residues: CASSGDRLTEDEKLFF.

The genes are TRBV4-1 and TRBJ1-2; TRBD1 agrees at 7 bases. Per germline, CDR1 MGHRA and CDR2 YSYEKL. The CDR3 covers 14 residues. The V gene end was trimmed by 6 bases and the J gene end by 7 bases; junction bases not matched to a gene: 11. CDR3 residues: CASRPTGERPGYTF. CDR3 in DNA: TGCGCCAGCAGACCTACAGGGGAGAGGCCTGGCTACACCTTC.

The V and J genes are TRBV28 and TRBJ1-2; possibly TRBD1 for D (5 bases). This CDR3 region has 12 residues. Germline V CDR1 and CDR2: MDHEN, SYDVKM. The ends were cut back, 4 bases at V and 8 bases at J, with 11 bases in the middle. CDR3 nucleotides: TGTGCCAGCAGTTCGTACAGGCACGGCTACACCTTC. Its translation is CASSSYRHGYTF.

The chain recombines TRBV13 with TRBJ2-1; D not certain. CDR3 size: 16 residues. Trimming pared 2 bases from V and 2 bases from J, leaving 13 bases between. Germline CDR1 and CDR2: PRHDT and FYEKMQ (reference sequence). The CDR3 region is CASSLRWPTPYNEQFF. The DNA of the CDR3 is TGTGCCAGCAGCTTAAGGTGGCCAACCCCCTACAATGAGCAGTTCTTC.

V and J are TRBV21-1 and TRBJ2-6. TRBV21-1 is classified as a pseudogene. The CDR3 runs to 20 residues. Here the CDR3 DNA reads TGTGCCAGCAGCAAAGCTAGAGACATGGGAATTCTCTCTGGGGCCAACGTCCTGACTTTC. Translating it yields CASSKARDMGILSGANVLTF.

The CDR3 loop reads CASSSHTYLKSYNEQFF. The CDR3, as DNA: TGTGCCAGCAGCTCCCACACCTACCTGAAATCCTACAATGAGCAGTTCTTC. The rearrangement links TRBV11-2 to TRBJ2-1, with D unclear. Per the germline V gene, CDR1 is SGHAT and CDR2 is FQNNGV. V gave up 4 bases and J gave up 1 base, with 17 bases separating them. CDR3 length: 17 residues.

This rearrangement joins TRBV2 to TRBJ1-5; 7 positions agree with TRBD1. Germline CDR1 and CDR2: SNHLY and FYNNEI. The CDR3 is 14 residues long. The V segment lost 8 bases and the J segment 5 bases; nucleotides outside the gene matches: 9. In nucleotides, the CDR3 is TGTGCCAGCGGACAAGAGACAGGGTATCAGCCCCAGCATTTT. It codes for CASGQETGYQPQHF.

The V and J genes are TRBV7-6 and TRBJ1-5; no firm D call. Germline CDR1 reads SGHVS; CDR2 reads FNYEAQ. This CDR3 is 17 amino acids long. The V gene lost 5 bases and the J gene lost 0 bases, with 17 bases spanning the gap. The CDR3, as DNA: TGTGCCAGCAGCGCTGGGTGGGATCTAGGTAGCAATCAGCCCCAGCATTTT. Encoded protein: CASSAGWDLGSNQPQHF.

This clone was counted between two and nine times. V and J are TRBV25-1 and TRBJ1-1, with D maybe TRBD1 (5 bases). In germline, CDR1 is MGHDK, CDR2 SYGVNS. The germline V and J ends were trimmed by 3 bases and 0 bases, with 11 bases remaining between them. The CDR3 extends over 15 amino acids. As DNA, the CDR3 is TGTGCCAGCAGTGACACGGGACGCATGAACACTGAAGCTTTCTTT. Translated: CASSDTGRMNTEAFF.

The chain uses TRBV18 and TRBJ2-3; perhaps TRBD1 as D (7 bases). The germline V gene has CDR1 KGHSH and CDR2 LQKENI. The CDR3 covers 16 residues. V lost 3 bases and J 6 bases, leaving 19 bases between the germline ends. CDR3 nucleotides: TGTGCCAGCTCACCCCAGACAGGGATGGAGGGGGATACGCAGTATTTT. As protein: CASSPQTGMEGDTQYF.